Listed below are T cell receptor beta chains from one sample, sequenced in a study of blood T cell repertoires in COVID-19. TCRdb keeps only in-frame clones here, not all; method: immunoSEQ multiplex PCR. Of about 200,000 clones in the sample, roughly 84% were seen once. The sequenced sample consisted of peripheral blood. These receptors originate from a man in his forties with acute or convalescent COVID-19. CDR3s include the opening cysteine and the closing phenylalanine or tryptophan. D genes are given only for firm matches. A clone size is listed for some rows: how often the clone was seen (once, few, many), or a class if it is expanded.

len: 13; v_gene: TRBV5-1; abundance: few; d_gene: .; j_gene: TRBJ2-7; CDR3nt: TGCGCCAGCAGCGTGGACATTCCGTACGAGCAGTACTTC; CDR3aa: CASSVDIPYEQYF
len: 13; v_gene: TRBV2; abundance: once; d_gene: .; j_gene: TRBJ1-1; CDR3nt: TGTGCCAGCAGTATCAGACAGAACACTGAAGCTTTCTTT; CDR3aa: CASSIRQNTEAFF
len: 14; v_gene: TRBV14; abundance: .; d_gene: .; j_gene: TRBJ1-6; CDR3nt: TGTGCCAGCAGCCAGGGCCTAAACAATTCACCCCTCCACTTT; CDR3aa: CASSQGLNNSPLHF
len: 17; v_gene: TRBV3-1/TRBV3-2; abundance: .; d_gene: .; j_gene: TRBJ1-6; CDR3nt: TGTGCCAGCAGCCCCAAGCCCCGGAGCTCCTATAATTCACCCCTCCACTTT; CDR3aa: CASSPKPRSSYNSPLHF
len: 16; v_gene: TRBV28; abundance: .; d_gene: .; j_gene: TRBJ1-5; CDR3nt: TGTGCCAGCAGTTTGGTCCGGCCATATAGCGGAGAGCCCCAGCATTTT; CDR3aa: CASSLVRPYSGEPQHF
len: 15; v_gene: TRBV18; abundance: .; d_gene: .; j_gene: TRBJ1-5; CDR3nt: TGTGCCAGCTCACCTGGTGTCGATAGGGGTCAGCCCCAGCATTTT; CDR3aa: CASSPGVDRGQPQHF
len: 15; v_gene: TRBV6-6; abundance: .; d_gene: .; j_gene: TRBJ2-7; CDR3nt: TGTGCCAGCAGTGTGAACAGGGCCGGGGGGTACGAGCAGTACTTC; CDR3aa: CASSVNRAGGYEQYF
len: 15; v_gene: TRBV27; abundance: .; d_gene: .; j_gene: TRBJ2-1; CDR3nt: TGTGCCAGCAGTCCACAGACCCGTAACTACAATGAGCAGTTCTTC; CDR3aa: CASSPQTRNYNEQFF
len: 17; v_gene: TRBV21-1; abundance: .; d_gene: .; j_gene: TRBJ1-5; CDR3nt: TGTGCCAGCAGCAAAAGGAGTGACAGGGGTAAGGGTCAGCCCCAGCATTTT; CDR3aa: CASSKRSDRGKGQPQHF
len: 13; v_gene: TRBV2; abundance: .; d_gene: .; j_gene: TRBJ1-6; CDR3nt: TGTGCCAGCACCCTACAGGGTCTCTCACCCCTCCACTTT; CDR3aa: CASTLQGLSPLHF
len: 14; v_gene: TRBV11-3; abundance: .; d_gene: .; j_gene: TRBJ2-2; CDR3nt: TGTGCCAGCAGGCGGGCCGTAAACACCGGGGAGCTGTTTTTT; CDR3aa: CASRRAVNTGELFF
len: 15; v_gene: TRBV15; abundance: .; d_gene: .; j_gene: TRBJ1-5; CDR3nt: TGTGCCACCAGCAGTCCGAATGGAGGCAATCAGCCCCAGCATTTT; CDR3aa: CATSSPNGGNQPQHF
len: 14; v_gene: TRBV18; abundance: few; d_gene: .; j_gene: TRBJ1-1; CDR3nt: TGTGCCAGCTCCCAATCGGAGGGGTTAACTGAAGCTTTCTTT; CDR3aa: CASSQSEGLTEAFF
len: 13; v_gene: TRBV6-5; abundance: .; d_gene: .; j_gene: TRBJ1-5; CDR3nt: TGTGCCAGCAGACAGGGTTGGAATCAGCCCCAGCATTTT; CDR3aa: CASRQGWNQPQHF
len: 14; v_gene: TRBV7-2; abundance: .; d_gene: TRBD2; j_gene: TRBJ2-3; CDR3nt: TGTGCCAGCAGCTGGGGACTAGGTTCGGATACGCAGTATTTT; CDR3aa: CASSWGLGSDTQYF
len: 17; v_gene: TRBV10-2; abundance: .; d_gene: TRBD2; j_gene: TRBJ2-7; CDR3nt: TGCGCCAGCAGTGAGGGAATGACTAGCGGATACTCCTACGAGCAGTACTTC; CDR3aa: CASSEGMTSGYSYEQYF
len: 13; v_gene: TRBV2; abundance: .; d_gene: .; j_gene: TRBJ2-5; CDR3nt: TGTGCCAGCATGAGGGGACTCCAAGAGACCCAGTACTTC; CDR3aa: CASMRGLQETQYF
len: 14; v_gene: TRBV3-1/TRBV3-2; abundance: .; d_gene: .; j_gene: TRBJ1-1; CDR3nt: TGTGCCAGCAGCCGCGGGGAGGCCAACACTGAAGCTTTCTTT; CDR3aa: CASSRGEANTEAFF
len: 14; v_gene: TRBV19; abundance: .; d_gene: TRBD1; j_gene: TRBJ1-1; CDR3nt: TGTGCCAGTAGTCCGGGGACAGTGAGGACTGAAGCTTTCTTT; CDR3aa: CASSPGTVRTEAFF
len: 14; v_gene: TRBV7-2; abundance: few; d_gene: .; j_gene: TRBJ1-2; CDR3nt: TGTGCCAGCGGATTGGGACATCCCCACTATGGCTACACCTTC; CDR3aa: CASGLGHPHYGYTF
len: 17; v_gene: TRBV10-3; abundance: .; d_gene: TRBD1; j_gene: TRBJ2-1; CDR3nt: TGTGCCATCAGCGAGGAAAGGGGGCTGGGGGAAGGCAATGAGCAGTTCTTC; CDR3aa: CAISEERGLGEGNEQFF
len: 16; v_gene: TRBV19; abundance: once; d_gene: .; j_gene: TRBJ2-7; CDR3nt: TGTGCCAGTAGTCCTTCTCGGACAGTCATCTCCTACGAGCAGTACTTC; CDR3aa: CASSPSRTVISYEQYF
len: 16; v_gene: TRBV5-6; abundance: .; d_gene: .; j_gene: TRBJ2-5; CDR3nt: TGTGCCAGCAGCTTGTCCGCCAGCGACGGTGGTAGAACCCAGTACTTC; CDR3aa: CASSLSASDGGRTQYF
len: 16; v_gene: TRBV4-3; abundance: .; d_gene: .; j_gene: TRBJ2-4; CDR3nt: TGCGCCAGCAGCCCCGGCCGTCTAGTGTCCAAAAACATTCAGTACTTC; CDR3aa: CASSPGRLVSKNIQYF
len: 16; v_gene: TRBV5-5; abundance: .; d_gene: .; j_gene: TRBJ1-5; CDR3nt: TGTGCCAGCAGCTCGCGTGACACAGGGTTCGCCCAGCCCCAGCATTTT; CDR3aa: CASSSRDTGFAQPQHF
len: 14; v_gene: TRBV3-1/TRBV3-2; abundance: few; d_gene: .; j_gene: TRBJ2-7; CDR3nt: TGTGCCAGCAGCCAAGTTAACAGGGACTACGAGCAGTACTTC; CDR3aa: CASSQVNRDYEQYF
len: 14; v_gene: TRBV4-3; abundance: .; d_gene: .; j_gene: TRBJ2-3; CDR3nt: TGCGCCAGCAGCCCCCTAGGTATCACAGATACGCAGTATTTT; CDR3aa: CASSPLGITDTQYF
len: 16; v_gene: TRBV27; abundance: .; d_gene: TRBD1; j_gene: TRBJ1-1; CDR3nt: TGTGCCAGCAGTTTCAACATTCGACAGGGAGTCACTGAAGCTTTCTTT; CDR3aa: CASSFNIRQGVTEAFF
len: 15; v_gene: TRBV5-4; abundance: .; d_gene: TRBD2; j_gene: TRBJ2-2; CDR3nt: TGTGCCAGCAGCACGAAGAGCGGGAGTGACGGGGAGCTGTTTTTT; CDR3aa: CASSTKSGSDGELFF
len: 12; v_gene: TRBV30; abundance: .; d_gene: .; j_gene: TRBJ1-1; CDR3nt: TGTGCCTGGAGTGTACGGGATACTGAAGCTTTCTTT; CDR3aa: CAWSVRDTEAFF
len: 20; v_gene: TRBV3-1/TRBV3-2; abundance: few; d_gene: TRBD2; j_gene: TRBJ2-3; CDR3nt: TGTGCCAGCAGCCATATACCCTTCGGGTGGGGAGGGCGCTTTGGAGATACGCAGTATTTT; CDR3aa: CASSHIPFGWGGRFGDTQYF
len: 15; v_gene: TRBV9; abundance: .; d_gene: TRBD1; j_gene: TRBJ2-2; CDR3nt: TGTGCCAGCAGCGTGACAGGGCGGGACACCGGGGAGCTGTTTTTT; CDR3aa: CASSVTGRDTGELFF
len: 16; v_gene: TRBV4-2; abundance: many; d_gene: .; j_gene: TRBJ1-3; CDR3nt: TGTGCCAGCAGCCAAGATCAACGGGTCTCTGGAAACACCATATATTTT; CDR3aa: CASSQDQRVSGNTIYF
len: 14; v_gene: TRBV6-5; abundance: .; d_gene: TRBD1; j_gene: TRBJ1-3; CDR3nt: TGTGCCAGCAGTAAGGGACAGGACCCAAACACCATATATTTT; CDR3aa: CASSKGQDPNTIYF
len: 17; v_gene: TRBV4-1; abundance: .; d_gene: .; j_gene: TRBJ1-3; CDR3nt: TGCGCCAGCAGCCCAGGGTATGCCAGGTCGAGCGGGAACACCATATATTTT; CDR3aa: CASSPGYARSSGNTIYF
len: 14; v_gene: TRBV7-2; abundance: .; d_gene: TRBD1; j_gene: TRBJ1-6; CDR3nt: TGTGCCAGCAGCTTGGGACAGGGTTATTCACCCCTCCACTTT; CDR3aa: CASSLGQGYSPLHF
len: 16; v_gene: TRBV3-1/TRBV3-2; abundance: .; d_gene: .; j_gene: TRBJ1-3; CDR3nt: TGTGCCAGCAGCCAAGCGACCGGGAACTCTGGAAACACCATATATTTT; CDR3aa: CASSQATGNSGNTIYF
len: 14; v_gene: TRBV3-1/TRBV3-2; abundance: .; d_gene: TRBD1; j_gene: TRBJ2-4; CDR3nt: TGTGCCAGCAGCGGGGGACAGGGGGTGAACATTCAGTACTTC; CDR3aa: CASSGGQGVNIQYF
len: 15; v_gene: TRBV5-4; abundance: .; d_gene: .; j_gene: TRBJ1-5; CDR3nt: TGTGCCAGCAGCTTGAAGGGGGATGGCAATCAGCCCCAGCATTTT; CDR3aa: CASSLKGDGNQPQHF
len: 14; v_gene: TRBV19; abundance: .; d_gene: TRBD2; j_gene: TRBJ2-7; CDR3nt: TGTGCCAGTAGCCCGGGACTAGAGAACTACGAGCAGTACTTC; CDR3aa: CASSPGLENYEQYF
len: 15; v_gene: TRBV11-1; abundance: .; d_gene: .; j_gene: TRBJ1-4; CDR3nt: TGTGCCAGCAGCTTCGAGGGAGCAACTAATGAAAAACTGTTTTTT; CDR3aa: CASSFEGATNEKLFF
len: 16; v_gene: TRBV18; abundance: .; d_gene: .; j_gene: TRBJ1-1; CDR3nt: TGTGCCAGCTCACCAACTCCAGGGGCGGCGAACACTGAAGCTTTCTTT; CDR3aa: CASSPTPGAANTEAFF
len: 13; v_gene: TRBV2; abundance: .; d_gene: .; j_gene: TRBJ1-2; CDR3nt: TGTGCCAGCGGTACCGGGACACCCGCGGGCTACACCTTC; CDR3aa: CASGTGTPAGYTF
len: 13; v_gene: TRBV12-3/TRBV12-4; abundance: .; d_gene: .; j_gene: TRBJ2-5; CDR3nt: TGTGCCAGCAGATCAGCGAGACAAGAGACCCAGTACTTC; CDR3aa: CASRSARQETQYF
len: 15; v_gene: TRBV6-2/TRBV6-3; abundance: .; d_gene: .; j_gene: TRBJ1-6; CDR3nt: TGTGCCAGCAGCTCCTGGACCGGGCAGGGTTCACCCCTCCACTTT; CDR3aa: CASSSWTGQGSPLHF
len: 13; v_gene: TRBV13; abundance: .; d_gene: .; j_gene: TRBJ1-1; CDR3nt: TGTGCCAGCAGCTTTAACAGGAACACTGAAGCTTTCTTT; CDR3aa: CASSFNRNTEAFF